The entry below gives a single T cell receptor beta chain sequence along with its context. There is no known antigen for this receptor. Base qualities are not recorded, but no much larger clone differs from it by a single base. The data were obtained in a study of cytomegalovirus exposure and HLA in healthy donors (dated by TCRdb to the late 2010s). With respect to the entire study: According to a later analysis, the 110 or so validation repertoires were produced on the same platform as the 666 repertoires of the first cohort. The study aimed to test whether cataloging public T cell receptors could reveal signatures of past pathogen exposure. The study combined high-throughput TCR immunosequencing, statistical association of individual TCRs with disease status, and machine learning to predict cytomegalovirus infection status. A separate validation cohort of more than 100 different subjects was used in addition to the roughly 670-subject first cohort.

Sequences SEHNR (CDR1) and FQNEAQ (CDR2) are obtained from the germline V gene (reference sequence). Trimming takes 5 bases from V and 0 bases from J, and the germline ends sit 20 bases apart. Including the terminal cysteine and phenylalanine, the CDR3 comprises 18 residues. Only CDR3 DNA is held: 54 bases, read in frame from base 1. The donors belonged to the validation cohort of over a hundred subjects, which was separate from the roughly 700-subject first cohort. What the work shows at the level of the full study, not this receptor alone: A later analysis found that TCRs clustered in the first cohort also tended to co-occur in the 110 or so validation repertoires, with 94% of cluster scores above 0. Three of the identified cytomegalovirus-associated TCR beta chains were confirmed in vitro to be specific for cytomegalovirus antigens. All 120 or so repertoires were used to score co-occurrence in the validation cohort in a later analysis, because that analysis had no HLA typing for the cohort. The study gave a list of 150 to 200 TCR beta chains associated with cytomegalovirus. Across donors, most TCR sequences were observed very rarely, whereas some public TCRs were present in many individuals. The classifier was reported to diagnose cytomegalovirus status with high specificity and sensitivity in both the original cohort and the validation cohort. The authors suggested that the approach could potentially be generalized to other disease states and immunological phenotypes.

Preparation of the library involved the immunoSEQ multiplex PCR assay. The paper's data handling went like this. To diagnose cytomegalovirus status from the catalog of TCR beta chain sequences, a statistical classification framework was built. TCRdb mirrors the immuneACCESS table, restricted to in-frame sequences. Some clones are absent from its copies; in checked studies, under half trace to an unresolved V gene, and the reason for the others is unknown. V, J and clone size were drawn from that table, and D and trimming were deduced from the DNA. The sample table records approximately 200,000 clones; about 90% of these occur just once. 2.5% to 3.5% of the sample is in the top ten clones.

The sequence was collected from a woman under 30 in good health and CMV-seronegative. The rearrangement combines TRBV7-9 with TRBJ2-1; the D gene cannot be named for sure. Source material: PBMCs. The DNA reads TGTGCCAGCAGCCCCCTCAGAGCCCAGGCGAGCTCCTACAATGAGCAGTTCTTC. This is translated as CASSPLRAQASSYNEQFF.